This T cell receptor (beta chain) was obtained from a study of shared T cell receptors in the human thymus. The assay was immunoSEQ multiplex PCR, and TCRdb's table has in-frame clones only and misses some. This sample has hundreds of thousands of clones, with 88% found just once. The sample was also linked to a second study, of human thymus T cells. As reported in that work: Having corrective surgery for congenital heart defects, healthy Finnish infants were the ones who donated. Thymus tissue for the work was resected from patients undergoing corrective heart surgery. What appeared biased in thymic and blood repertoires was the usage of V and J genes. A high degree of thymic repertoire overlap among unrelated individuals was reported in related research.

The receptor comes from a boy in the first two years of life with a congenital heart defect. The specimen was thymocytes.

The CDR3 spells CASSSYTGLGSTEAFF. The CDR3, as DNA: TGTGCCAGCAGCTCGTACACAGGGCTGGGGAGCACTGAAGCTTTCTTT. This chain uses TRBV5-6 with TRBJ1-1; a weak D match, TRBD1 (6 bases). Germline lookup yields CDR1 SGHDT and CDR2 YYEEEE. V lost 3 bases and J lost 4, with 19 bases in between. CDR3 size: 16 residues.